This TCR beta chain was captured in a study of CD8 T cells in Susac syndrome. Sequencing of TCR beta was performed on blood CD8+ T cells and on blood CD4+ T cells. The control participants were healthy donors, and these controls were matched with respect to both age and sex. This CDR3 contains 16 residues. After removal of 5 bases from V and 3 bases from J, the junction contained 13 bases not matched to a gene. The germline CDR1 and CDR2 sequences are MDHEN and SYDVKM. It was with random hexamers that roughly 0.45 to 1 ug RNA was reverse transcribed. A multiplex approach, immunoSEQ multiplex PCR, amplified TCR beta CDR3 across 54 Vbeta and 13 Jbeta. TCRdb recomputed calls from the immunoSEQ multiplex PCR reads with MiXCR, one row per CDR3 protein. Here the sample spans under 200,000 distinct CDR3 sequences, roughly 94% being singletons.

Material: CD4+ T cells from PBMCs. The clonotype originates from a human donor in good health. The chain carries TRBV28 and TRBJ2-7; 7 bases match TRBD2. CDR3 in DNA: TGTGCCAGCAGTCGGGCTGGGGGAGGGCTGAGCTACGAGCAGTACTTC. It is translated as CASSRAGGGLSYEQYF. Complete variable domain (other parts from reference TRBV28 and TRBJ2-7): DVKVTQSSRYLVKRTGEKVFLECVQDMDHENMFWYRQDPGLGLRLIYFSYDVKMKEKGDIPEGYSVSREKKERFSLILESASTNQTSMYLCASSRAGGGLSYEQYFGPGTRLTVT.